This T cell receptor beta chain came from a study of vaccination and CD4 T cells after COVID-19. Study summary: The convalescents, six males and four females, included two who were Hispanic.

This clonotype was observed a handful of times. Its antigen is not known. Cultured CD4+ T cell DNA was sequenced using the Oncomine TCR Beta short-read assay. Investigators obtained genomic DNA by extraction from cultured CD4+ T cells. TCRdb itself ran the PCR reads through MiXCR, one entry per CDR3 protein. The table records approximately 12,000 distinct CDR3 sequences, 20% of them present only once. The treatment was: roughly ten-day PBMC culture with coronavirus spike peptide pools or control peptides (ViraFEST assay). ViraFEST expanded antigen-specific T cells with peptide pools, then sequenced TCRs. Wells contained fewer than 2.5 million PBMCs each, and these were cultured with about 9.9 IU/ml IL-2 and roughly 10 ug/ml peptide pools. The CDR3 sequence is 12 residues long.

The chain combines TRBV12-3 or TRBV12-4 with TRBJ1-1, with TRBD1 identical over 7 bases. The sample here was CD4+ T cells from blood, cultured in vitro, taken before SARS-CoV-2 vaccination. The sequence derives from a human donor who received a COVID-19 vaccine. The CDR3 sequence is CAGRGFNTEAFF. CDR3 bases: TGTGCGGGCAGGGGGTTCAACACTGAAGCTTTCTTT.